This T cell receptor beta chain was recorded in a study of neurological immune-mediated disorders. Time point of the sample: longitudinal time-point 3. The study built unsorted libraries from 2 million PBMCs kept at -80 C. Ten or more counts support this clonotype. The antigen is undetermined. Regarding the study as a whole: HTLV-1-associated myelopathy had the most TCR clonal expansion, while multiple sclerosis had the least, a level that fell below healthy controls.

From germline, CDR1 is SGHRS and CDR2 YFSETQ. CDR3 size: 15 residues. Trimming pared 0 bases from V and 6 bases from J, leaving 12 bases between. With 10-nucleotide random UMIs, 5'RACE was used to make the cDNA. Whenever a sequencing run was performed, it yielded over 170 million TCR-beta sequences from 15-18 subjects. TCRdb reprocessed the 5' RACE reads with MiXCR, giving one entry per CDR3 protein. The data show over 90,000 distinct CDR3 sequences, approximately 11% seen once. The chain combines TRBV5-1 with TRBJ2-2; D gene uncertain. The TCR originated in a female donor with HTLV-1-associated myelopathy (HAM/TSP). The sample was PBMCs. The CDR3 reads CASSLDLWSSGELFF. CDR3 nucleotides: TGCGCCAGCAGCTTGGATTTGTGGAGTTCCGGGGAGCTGTTTTTT.